These T cell receptor beta chains were read from a single sample in a study of neoadjuvant nivolumab and ipilimumab in lung cancer. Sequencing used immunoSEQ multiplex PCR; TCRdb keeps in-frame clones, though not all of them. The sample gives fewer than 25,000 clones, about four fifths of which show up once; roughly 23% is in the top ten. This sample comprised peripheral blood, obtained before neoadjuvant nivolumab, alone or with ipilimumab. Receptor source: an adult with non-small cell lung cancer. The CDR3 runs from the conserved cysteine through the conserved F or W. D genes are given only for firm matches. Clone size is not always given. Where it is, it says once, few, many or a class for expanded clones.

j_gene,d_gene,abundance,v_gene,len,CDR3aa,CDR3nt
TRBJ1-1,-,-,TRBV11-3,17,CASSLKGGGVVNTEAFF,TGTGCCAGCAGCTTAAAAGGGGGAGGGGTCGTGAACACTGAAGCTTTCTTT
TRBJ2-1,-,few,TRBV19,14,CASSISLGMNEQFF,TGTGCCAGTAGTATATCATTAGGGATGAATGAGCAGTTCTTC
TRBJ1-1,-,-,TRBV5-1,14,CASSLGGVNTEAFF,TGCGCCAGCAGCCTAGGAGGGGTTAACACTGAAGCTTTCTTT
TRBJ2-3,-,-,TRBV11-2,14,CASSLLPPPDTQYF,TGTGCCAGCAGCCTCCTCCCCCCCCCAGATACGCAGTATTTT
TRBJ2-1,TRBD2,-,TRBV4-3,18,CASSQDRGVAGLRDEQFF,TGCGCCAGCAGCCAAGATCGGGGGGTAGCGGGGCTAAGAGATGAGCAGTTCTTC
TRBJ2-7,-,-,TRBV18,11,CASSPTGEQYF,TGTGCCAGCTCACCGACGGGCGAGCAGTACTTC
TRBJ2-1,-,-,TRBV9,13,CASSVIQAGEQFF,TGTGCCAGCAGCGTCATCCAGGCGGGAGAGCAGTTCTTC
TRBJ1-1,-,once,TRBV18,15,CASSLETVPNTEAFF,TGTGCCAGCTCACTAGAGACAGTACCGAACACTGAAGCTTTCTTT
TRBJ1-3,TRBD1,few,TRBV18,17,CASSPLPGQGRGNTIYF,TGTGCCAGCTCACCTCTTCCGGGACAGGGGCGAGGAAACACCATATATTTT
TRBJ2-3,-,-,TRBV5-1,13,CASSSPPTDTQYF,TGCGCCAGCAGCTCCCCTCCCACAGATACGCAGTATTTT
TRBJ1-5,-,-,TRBV7-2,13,CASSLVRDQPQHF,TGTGCCAGCAGCTTAGTCAGGGATCAGCCCCAGCATTTT
TRBJ2-1,TRBD1,-,TRBV29-1,12,CSAGQGWNEQFF,TGCAGCGCGGGACAGGGTTGGAATGAGCAGTTCTTC
TRBJ2-3,-,-,TRBV5-1,15,CASSLVTSGTDTQYF,TGCGCCAGCAGTTTGGTTACGTCTGGCACAGATACGCAGTATTTT
TRBJ2-3,-,once,TRBV7-2,13,CASSNGLPDTQYF,TGTGCCAGCAGCAATGGACTTCCAGATACGCAGTATTTT
TRBJ1-1,-,-,TRBV5-1,16,CASSWGPGLMNTEAFF,TGCGCCAGCAGCTGGGGACCGGGGCTTATGAACACTGAAGCTTTCTTT
TRBJ1-2,-,few,TRBV10-3,16,CAISESPGGDLRTNTF,TGTGCCATCAGTGAGTCGCCTGGAGGGGATCTCCGGACGAACACCTTC
TRBJ1-1,TRBD1,-,TRBV18,14,CASAPGGAQTEAFF,TGTGCCAGCGCCCCAGGGGGGGCACAGACTGAAGCTTTCTTT
TRBJ2-7,-,-,TRBV5-6,14,CASSPGTVKVRQYF,TGTGCCAGCAGCCCCGGGACGGTGAAGGTGAGGCAGTACTTC
TRBJ2-5,TRBD1,-,TRBV11-3,18,CASSQTYRDRGNRETQYF,TGTGCCAGCAGCCAAACATATAGGGACAGGGGTAACCGAGAGACCCAGTACTTC
TRBJ1-3,-,-,TRBV7-9,14,CASSTDTAGNTIYF,TGTGCCAGCAGCACCGACACGGCTGGAAACACCATATATTTT
TRBJ2-3,TRBD2,few,TRBV5-1,14,CASSLERGSDTQYF,TGCGCCAGCAGCTTGGAGCGGGGATCAGATACGCAGTATTTT
TRBJ2-7,-,-,TRBV5-1,14,CASSLLTETYEQYF,TGCGCCAGCAGCCTCTTGACGGAGACCTACGAGCAGTACTTC
TRBJ1-1,-,-,TRBV10-2,13,CASLLGKNTEAFF,TGCGCCAGCCTCCTGGGCAAAAACACTGAAGCTTTCTTT
TRBJ2-7,-,few,TRBV5-1,14,CASSLEGISYEQYF,TGCGCCAGCAGCTTGGAAGGGATCTCCTACGAGCAGTACTTC
TRBJ2-1,-,-,TRBV2,12,CASTRVGSEQFF,TGTGCCAGCACTCGAGTGGGGAGTGAGCAGTTCTTC
TRBJ2-2,-,-,TRBV5-5,14,CASSLGLATGELFF,TGTGCCAGCAGCTTGGGCTTGGCCACCGGGGAGCTGTTTTTT
TRBJ2-2,-,-,TRBV15,15,CATSPRRTNTGELFF,TGTGCCACCAGCCCCCGACGGACAAACACCGGGGAGCTGTTTTTT
TRBJ1-1,TRBD1,-,TRBV18,18,CASSPDRLSHLMNTEAFF,TGTGCCAGCTCACCGGACAGGCTCTCTCACCTGATGAACACTGAAGCTTTCTTT
TRBJ2-1,-,-,TRBV11-3,14,CASSLILTSYEQFF,TGTGCCAGCAGCTTAATCTTGACGAGCTATGAGCAGTTCTTC
TRBJ1-2,-,once,TRBV11-2,12,CASSRGGLGYTF,TGTGCCAGCAGCCGGGGGGGGTTAGGCTACACCTTC
TRBJ1-1,-,-,TRBV6-6,13,CASSETGNTEAFF,TGTGCCAGCAGTGAGACAGGGAACACTGAAGCTTTCTTT
TRBJ1-1,TRBD1,-,TRBV10-3,16,CAISPRQGTMNTEAFF,TGTGCCATCAGTCCTCGACAGGGAACCATGAACACTGAAGCTTTCTTT
TRBJ2-3,TRBD1,-,TRBV5-5,14,CATGQGASTDTQYF,TGTGCCACCGGGCAGGGGGCCAGCACAGATACGCAGTATTTT
TRBJ1-2,-,-,TRBV30,13,CAWSVGGAYGYTF,TGTGCCTGGAGTGTCGGGGGGGCCTATGGCTACACCTTC
TRBJ2-7,TRBD2,-,TRBV19,16,CASSARRGRAMYEQYF,TGTGCCAGTAGTGCGAGAAGAGGGAGGGCCATGTACGAGCAGTACTTC
TRBJ2-1,TRBD2,-,TRBV11-2,15,CASSFGWRGRNEQFF,TGTGCCAGCAGCTTTGGATGGCGGGGGAGGAATGAGCAGTTCTTC
TRBJ2-1,-,-,TRBV7-9,16,CASSLAQGMTYNEQFF,TGTGCCAGCAGCTTAGCGCAGGGTATGACCTACAATGAGCAGTTCTTC
TRBJ2-5,TRBD2,-,TRBV30,19,CAWSPPRPRLAGVKKTKYF,TGTGCCTGGAGCCCGCCCCGGCCCCGACTAGCGGGAGTAAAAAAGACCAAGTACTTC
TRBJ1-2,-,few,TRBV4-1,17,CASSQDLVKGGDYGYTF,TGCGCCAGCAGCCAAGATCTGGTTAAGGGGGGCGACTATGGCTACACCTTC
TRBJ2-3,-,-,TRBV10-1,15,CASSGDFRGTDTQYF,TGCGCCAGCAGTGGGGACTTTAGGGGCACAGATACGCAGTATTTT
TRBJ2-5,TRBD2,-,TRBV14,15,CASSTHLAGVETQYF,TGTGCCAGCAGCACCCACCTAGCGGGAGTCGAGACCCAGTACTTC
TRBJ1-1,-,-,TRBV7-9,14,CASSLGQADTEAFF,TGTGCCAGCAGCTTAGGGCAGGCAGATACTGAAGCTTTCTTT
TRBJ2-1,TRBD2,-,TRBV7-9,17,CASSTLRGLAGVNEQFF,TGTGCCAGCAGCACACTAAGAGGACTAGCGGGAGTAAATGAGCAGTTCTTC
TRBJ1-1,-,-,TRBV18,16,CASSPQGYGWDTEAFF,TGTGCCAGCTCACCCCAGGGTTACGGATGGGACACTGAAGCTTTCTTT
TRBJ2-1,TRBD2,-,TRBV9,17,CASSALQTSGSYNEQFF,TGTGCCAGCAGCGCTCTCCAGACTAGCGGGAGTTACAATGAGCAGTTCTTC
TRBJ2-7,TRBD1,-,TRBV9,16,CASSASGTGLSYEQYF,TGTGCCAGCAGCGCGTCCGGGACAGGGCTCTCCTACGAGCAGTACTTC
TRBJ2-3,TRBD2,-,TRBV30,16,CAWSVPLAVSTDTQYF,TGTGCCTGGAGTGTACCCCTAGCGGTTAGCACAGATACGCAGTATTTT
TRBJ2-7,-,-,TRBV5-1,15,CASSFIIAGSYEQYF,TGCGCCAGCAGCTTTATCATCGCGGGGTCCTACGAGCAGTACTTC
TRBJ2-1,-,-,TRBV7-7,14,CASSLDGVNDEQFF,TGTGCTAGCAGCTTGGACGGGGTAAACGATGAGCAGTTCTTC
TRBJ2-3,TRBD1,-,TRBV7-9,15,CASSRPTGEPDTQYF,TGTGCCAGCAGCCGCCCCACAGGGGAGCCAGATACGCAGTATTTT
TRBJ1-5,TRBD1,-,TRBV7-2,15,CASSRDRGRGQPQHF,TGTGCCAGCAGCCGAGACAGGGGGCGAGGTCAGCCCCAGCATTTT
TRBJ2-1,-,-,TRBV7-6,14,CASSLTETHNEQFF,TGTGCCAGCAGCTTAACAGAAACACACAATGAGCAGTTCTTC
TRBJ2-3,TRBD2,-,TRBV18,16,CASSRSTSGSLDTQYF,TGTGCCAGCTCACGGTCGACTAGCGGGAGTCTAGATACGCAGTATTTT
TRBJ2-7,-,-,TRBV4-2,16,CASSQEVRGTRYEQYF,TGTGCCAGCAGCCAAGAGGTGAGGGGTACCCGCTACGAGCAGTACTTC
TRBJ2-7,-,-,TRBV14,14,CASSQFRDTYEQYF,TGTGCCAGCAGCCAATTCCGGGACACCTACGAGCAGTACTTC
TRBJ1-1,-,-,TRBV4-2,12,CASSQVYTEAFF,TGTGCCAGCAGCCAAGTTTACACTGAAGCTTTCTTT